Listed below are T cell receptor beta chains from one sample, sequenced in a study of vaccination effects on CD4 cells after COVID-19. No antigen has been assigned to these receptors. The data were produced by immunoSEQ multiplex PCR, yet TCRdb's version contains in-frame clones alone and is incomplete. The data hold some 60,000 clones, with approximately 76% observed a single time. The sample here was CD4+ T cells from PBMCs cultured with HCoV-NL63 spike peptides, taken before COVID-19 vaccination. All receptors come from a human donor who received a COVID-19 vaccine. Both conserved end residues are part of each CDR3. Each record gives: V gene, J gene, clone size, D gene, CDR3 DNA, CDR3 protein. The D gene is left open where the match is weak. The listing skips clone size in some rows; elsewhere it reads once, few, many or a size class.

V gene: TRBV19
J gene: TRBJ1-1
clone size: NA
D gene: TRBD1
CDR3 DNA: TGTGCCAGTAGTCCTCGGACAGGGGTGAGAGAAACTGAAGCTTTCTTT
CDR3 protein: CASSPRTGVRETEAFF

V gene: TRBV19
J gene: TRBJ1-4
clone size: NA
D gene: TRBD1
CDR3 DNA: TGTGCCAGTAGCTACAGGGGGACAGAAAAACTGTTTTTT
CDR3 protein: CASSYRGTEKLFF

V gene: TRBV30
J gene: TRBJ2-1
clone size: NA
D gene: NA
CDR3 DNA: TGTGCCTGGAGAGTGATCGGGACCAACAATGAGCAGTTCTTC
CDR3 protein: CAWRVIGTNNEQFF

V gene: TRBV12-5
J gene: TRBJ1-2
clone size: NA
D gene: TRBD1
CDR3 DNA: TGTGCTAGTGGCCGGGACAGCGTGGGGGGCTACACCTTC
CDR3 protein: CASGRDSVGGYTF

V gene: TRBV25-1
J gene: TRBJ1-1
clone size: NA
D gene: NA
CDR3 DNA: TGTGCCAGCAGTGAATTCGGGGATTCTGAAGCTTTCTTT
CDR3 protein: CASSEFGDSEAFF

V gene: TRBV3-1/TRBV3-2
J gene: TRBJ2-1
clone size: NA
D gene: NA
CDR3 DNA: TGTGCCAGCAGCCAAGTAAATCGCGATGAGCAGTTCTTC
CDR3 protein: CASSQVNRDEQFF

V gene: TRBV2
J gene: TRBJ1-5
clone size: NA
D gene: NA
CDR3 DNA: TGTGCCAGCAGTGTCGCAGGGCCCCAGCATTTT
CDR3 protein: CASSVAGPQHF

V gene: TRBV19
J gene: TRBJ2-5
clone size: NA
D gene: TRBD2
CDR3 DNA: TGTGCCAGTAGCACCCCCGGACTAGGCCGGGAGACCCAGTACTTC
CDR3 protein: CASSTPGLGRETQYF

V gene: TRBV4-1
J gene: TRBJ2-5
clone size: few
D gene: NA
CDR3 DNA: TGCGCCAGCAGCCAAGATACGCCAGGCAATCCCGGGGAGACCCAGTACTTC
CDR3 protein: CASSQDTPGNPGETQYF

V gene: TRBV6-5
J gene: TRBJ1-5
clone size: NA
D gene: NA
CDR3 DNA: TGTGCCAGCAGTCCGGGACATAGCAATCAGCCCCAGCATTTT
CDR3 protein: CASSPGHSNQPQHF

V gene: TRBV5-1
J gene: TRBJ2-3
clone size: NA
D gene: NA
CDR3 DNA: TGCGCCAGCAGCCGAGAAGGCAGGGAAGGAACAGATACGCAGTATTTT
CDR3 protein: CASSREGREGTDTQYF

V gene: TRBV5-1
J gene: TRBJ2-3
clone size: NA
D gene: NA
CDR3 DNA: TGCGCCAGCAGCTTGGGCGGTTTGGGCACAGATACGCAGTATTTT
CDR3 protein: CASSLGGLGTDTQYF

V gene: TRBV29-1
J gene: TRBJ2-3
clone size: NA
D gene: TRBD2
CDR3 DNA: TGCAGCGTTCCAAAGGCGGGGGGGACCACAGATACGCAGTATTTT
CDR3 protein: CSVPKAGGTTDTQYF

V gene: TRBV7-8
J gene: TRBJ2-3
clone size: NA
D gene: TRBD1
CDR3 DNA: TGTGCCAGCAGCCCAACCAGTCGCCGGGACAGGGCCACAGATACGCAGTATTTT
CDR3 protein: CASSPTSRRDRATDTQYF

V gene: TRBV18
J gene: TRBJ2-5
clone size: NA
D gene: NA
CDR3 DNA: TGTGCCAGCTCTCCTTTAAGGGGGGAGACCCAGTACTTC
CDR3 protein: CASSPLRGETQYF

V gene: TRBV2
J gene: TRBJ2-2
clone size: few
D gene: NA
CDR3 DNA: TGTGCCAGCACTACAGGAAACACCGGGGAGCTGTTTTTT
CDR3 protein: CASTTGNTGELFF

V gene: TRBV24-1
J gene: TRBJ1-1
clone size: NA
D gene: TRBD1
CDR3 DNA: TGTGCGTCCAGACAGGGCTCTGAAGCTTTCTTT
CDR3 protein: CASRQGSEAFF

V gene: TRBV29-1
J gene: TRBJ2-1
clone size: NA
D gene: NA
CDR3 DNA: TGCAGCGCGTCCCCTCCTTCACTCTACAATGAGCAGTTCTTC
CDR3 protein: CSASPPSLYNEQFF

V gene: TRBV9
J gene: TRBJ1-5
clone size: NA
D gene: NA
CDR3 DNA: TGTGCCAGCAGCGTAGGGGCCTTTAGGCCCCAGCATTTT
CDR3 protein: CASSVGAFRPQHF

V gene: TRBV7-6
J gene: TRBJ1-6
clone size: NA
D gene: NA
CDR3 DNA: TGTGCCAGCAGCCCCACCGGACAGCTTAATTCACCCCTCCACTTT
CDR3 protein: CASSPTGQLNSPLHF

V gene: TRBV24-1
J gene: TRBJ2-4
clone size: NA
D gene: NA
CDR3 DNA: TGTGCCACCAGTGCCCGGGACACAAAAAACATTCAGTACTTC
CDR3 protein: CATSARDTKNIQYF

V gene: TRBV7-9
J gene: TRBJ1-1
clone size: NA
D gene: TRBD1
CDR3 DNA: TGTGCCAGCAGCTTTGAGACAGGGGGCATCACTGAAGCTTTCTTT
CDR3 protein: CASSFETGGITEAFF

V gene: TRBV28
J gene: TRBJ2-2
clone size: NA
D gene: NA
CDR3 DNA: TGTGCCAGCAGTCAATTCCCTGGACCCCCCCCAAACACCGGGGAGCTGTTTTTT
CDR3 protein: CASSQFPGPPPNTGELFF